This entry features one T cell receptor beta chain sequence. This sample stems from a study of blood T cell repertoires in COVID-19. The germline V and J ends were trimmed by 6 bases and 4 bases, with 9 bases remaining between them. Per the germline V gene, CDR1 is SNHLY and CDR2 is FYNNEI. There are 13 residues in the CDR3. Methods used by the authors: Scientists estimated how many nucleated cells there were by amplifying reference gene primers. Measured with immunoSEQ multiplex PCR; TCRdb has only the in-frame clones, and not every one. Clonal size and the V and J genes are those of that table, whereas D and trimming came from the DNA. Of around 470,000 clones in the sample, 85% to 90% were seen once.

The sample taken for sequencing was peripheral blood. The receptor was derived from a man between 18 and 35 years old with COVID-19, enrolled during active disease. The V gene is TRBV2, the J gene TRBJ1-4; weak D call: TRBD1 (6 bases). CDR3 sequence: CASRAGVNEKLFF. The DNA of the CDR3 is TGTGCCAGCAGGGCAGGGGTTAATGAAAAACTGTTTTTT. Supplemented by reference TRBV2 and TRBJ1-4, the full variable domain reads EPEVTQTPSHQVTQMGQEVILRCVPISNHLYFYWYRQILGQKVEFLVSFYNNEISEKSEIFDDQFSVERPDGSNFTLKIRSTKLEDSAMYFCASRAGVNEKLFFGSGTQLSVL.